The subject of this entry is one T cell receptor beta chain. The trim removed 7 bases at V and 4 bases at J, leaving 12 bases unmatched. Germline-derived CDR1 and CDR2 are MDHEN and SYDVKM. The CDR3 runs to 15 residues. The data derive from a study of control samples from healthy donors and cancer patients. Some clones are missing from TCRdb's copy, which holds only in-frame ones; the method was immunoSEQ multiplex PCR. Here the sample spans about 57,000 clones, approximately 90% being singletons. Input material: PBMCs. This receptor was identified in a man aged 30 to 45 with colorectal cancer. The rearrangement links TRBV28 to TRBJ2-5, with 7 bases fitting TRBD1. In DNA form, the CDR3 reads TGTGCCAGCATGGGGACAGCTATATGGGGAGAGACCCAGTACTTC. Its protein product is CASMGTAIWGETQYF.